This TCR beta chain comes out of a study of T cell responses to AZD1222 COVID-19 vaccine. Timing groups of about 4 and about 12 weeks for second doses were pooled. Points from the study as a whole: Distributed over spike, vaccine-associated CD4 TCRs predominated at 160-218 and 743-854. Within unmutated variant regions lay the reported targets of nearly half of spike-specific TCRs. Repertoires were collected only later (after the peak T cell response had occurred).

Trimming left V 10 bases short and J 10 bases short, with 11 bases between. The germline V gene encodes CDR1 SGHAT and CDR2 FQNNGV. CDR3 length: 10 residues. As to this clone: Its antigen is as yet unknown.

Clones were sequenced by immunoSEQ multiplex PCR, and TCRdb holds only the in-frame ones, with some missing. The sample has about 120,000 clones; 85% to 90% are singletons. The material was peripheral blood, obtained 28 days after the second AZD1222 dose. This chain connects TRBV11-2 to TRBJ2-1, with D maybe TRBD2 (5 bases). This receptor was taken from an adult who received the AZD1222 COVID-19 vaccine. The CDR3 DNA reads TGTGCCATCGGTGGAGGCGAGCAGTTCTTC. Its translation: CAIGGGEQFF. The full variable domain, completed using reference TRBV11-2 and TRBJ2-1, is EAGVAQSPRYKIIEKRQSVAFWCNPISGHATLYWYQQILGQGPKLLIQFQNNGVVDDSQLPKDRFSAERLKGVDSTLKIQPAKLEDSAVYLCAIGGGEQFFGPGTRLTVL.